These 24 T cell receptor beta chains originate from one sample sequenced in a study of Ad26.COV2.S vaccination and SARS-CoV-2 variants. Treatment defined: some 20 received Ad26.COV2.S at low or high dose, single or two shots; 5 received placebo; per-sample allocation not given. Samples were taken on day 63 after the first vaccine or placebo injection. Sequencing was performed with immunoSEQ multiplex PCR; in TCRdb, only in-frame clones are kept and a portion is missing. The sample has approximately 400,000 clones; roughly 80% are singletons. Here the sequenced sample was peripheral blood, taken in a trial of Ad26.COV2.S vaccine versus placebo. The receptors come from a person aged 18-65 years who received the Ad26.COV2.S COVID-19 vaccine or a placebo.

Points on this clone: Other DNA sequences of this sample code for an identical CDR3. This rearrangement joins TRBV4-1 to TRBJ1-1; D is undetermined. The germline V gene encodes CDR1 MGHRA and CDR2 YSYEKL. The CDR3 runs 13 residues. V shed 1 base and J shed 3 bases, with 6 bases lying between them. The CDR3 DNA sequence: TGCGCCAGCAGCCAAGGGTCCCACACTGAAGCTTTCTTT. This translates into CASSQGSHTEAFF.

The chain is built from TRBV28 and TRBJ1-4; a possible D gene is TRBD1 (5 bases). CDR1 and CDR2 (germline): MDHEN, SYDVKM. The CDR3 consists of 14 residues. V dropped 4 bases and J dropped 8 bases, with 14 bases sitting between them. CDR3 DNA: TGTGCCAGCAGTTCGGGGCAGACAGAAGAAAAACTGTTTTTT. Translated, it gives CASSSGQTEEKLFF.

The chain couples TRBV11-2 to TRBJ2-5; the D gene is possibly TRBD1 (5 bases). The germline V gene encodes CDR1 SGHAT and CDR2 FQNNGV. The V and J ends lost 1 base and 5 bases respectively, with 11 bases between them. The CDR3 is made up of 14 amino acids. DNA for the CDR3: TGTGCCAGCAGCTTAGGTTCAGGGCGGGAGACCCAGTACTTC. It translates to CASSLGSGRETQYF.

V usage is TRBV7-8 and J usage is TRBJ1-3, with D hard to call. CDR1 is SGHVS, CDR2 FQNEAQ, per germline. There are 12 residues in the CDR3. The V end was cut by 5 bases, the J end by 5 bases, with 7 bases between. This CDR3 reads CASSHLRNTIYF. In DNA form, the CDR3 reads TGTGCCAGCAGCCACCTGAGAAACACCATATATTTT.

This chain connects TRBV10-3 to TRBJ2-7, with D uncertain. Looked up from germline, CDR1 is ENHRY and CDR2 is SYGVKD. This CDR3 has 15 amino acids. The V and J ends lost 0 bases and 2 bases respectively, with 11 bases between them. The CDR3 protein is CAISESLGTAYEQYF. Here the CDR3 DNA reads TGTGCCATCAGTGAGTCTTTGGGTACGGCCTACGAGCAGTACTTC.

The chain recombines TRBV7-8 with TRBJ2-3; D might be TRBD2 (6 bases). V gave up 5 bases and J gave up 4 bases, with 13 bases separating them. The germline V gene encodes CDR1 SGHVS and CDR2 FQNEAQ. CDR3 length: 14 residues. CDR3 region: CASSRQTSPDTQYF. DNA for the CDR3: TGTGCCAGCAGCCGACAGACTAGTCCAGATACGCAGTATTTT.

The V and J genes are TRBV30 and TRBJ2-1, with D tentatively TRBD2 (5 bases). V lost 2 bases and J 12 bases, leaving 8 bases between the germline ends. This CDR3 is built from 10 residues. Germline V gene data show CDR1 as GTSNPN and CDR2 as SVGIG (reference sequence). The CDR3 spells CAWSKEGQFF. CDR3 in DNA: TGTGCCTGGAGTAAAGAGGGGCAGTTCTTC.

This clone came up a few times. The rearrangement links TRBV4-1 to TRBJ2-1; TRBD2 aligns across 11 bases. V dropped 3 bases and J dropped 7; count of bases not matched to a gene: 8. The germline gives CDR1 MGHRA, CDR2 YSYEKL. There are 16 residues in the CDR3. The CDR3 region has the DNA TGCGCCAGCAGCCACTTTACTAGCGGGGGCACGAATGAGCAGTTCTTC. Protein product: CASSHFTSGGTNEQFF.

Turning to this clone: Other nucleotide sequences in the sample specify the same CDR3. The chain carries TRBV6-5 and TRBJ2-3; a possible D gene is TRBD2 (6 bases). This CDR3 has 15 residues. The germline gives CDR1 MNHEY, CDR2 SVGAGI. V lost 3 bases to trimming and J lost 0 bases, with 10 bases between them. The CDR3 region has the DNA TGTGCCAGCAGTTATCGTGGGGGGAGCACAGATACGCAGTATTTT. Residues: CASSYRGGSTDTQYF.

The chain employs TRBV11-3 and TRBJ2-1, with D possibly TRBD1 on 6 matching bases. The CDR3 runs to 16 residues. The V end lost 0 bases, the J end lost 4 bases, and 13 bases lay between the germline ends. Looked up from germline, CDR1 is SGHNT and CDR2 is YENEEA. The CDR3 spells CASSLDSGRGYNEQFF. The DNA for the CDR3 is TGTGCCAGCAGCTTAGATTCTGGCAGGGGTTACAATGAGCAGTTCTTC. The whole variable domain, remainder taken from reference TRBV11-3 and TRBJ2-1, is EAGVVQSPRYKIIEKKQPVAFWCNPISGHNTLYWYLQNLGQGPELLIRYENEEAVDDSQLPKDRFSAERLKGVDSTLKIQPAELGDSAVYLCASSLDSGRGYNEQFFGPGTRLTVL.

This chain connects TRBV5-1 to TRBJ1-2, with unresolved D. V was shortened by 4 bases and J by 3 bases, with 13 bases between the two germline ends. The CDR3 spans 14 residues. Germline-derived CDR1 and CDR2 are SGHRS and YFSETQ. The CDR3 here is CASSPTHLHYGYTF. CDR3 DNA sequence: TGCGCCAGCAGCCCGACCCACTTGCACTATGGCTACACCTTC.

The chain is built from TRBV3-1 (or the pseudogene TRBV3-2) and TRBJ2-2; D might be TRBD1 (6 bases). The CDR3 contains 14 residues. Germline values: CDR1 LGHDT, CDR2 YNNKEL (reference sequence). V was cut by 4 bases and J by 5 bases, with 11 bases left in between. CDR3 in DNA: TGTGCCAGCAGCCTAAGGGGGTATACCGGGGAGCTGTTTTTT. Protein: CASSLRGYTGELFF.

This clone has only one observation. The CDR3 bases are TGTGCCAGCAGACCCCGGGGTTCCCTCTATGGCTACACCTTC. Amino acids: CASRPRGSLYGYTF. This chain joins TRBV6-5 and TRBJ1-2; D gene unclear. CDR1 and CDR2 from the germline V gene are MNHEY and SVGAGI. Trimming stripped 6 bases from V and 4 bases from J, with 15 bases between. The length of the CDR3 is 14 residues.

This rearrangement joins TRBV10-3 to TRBJ2-7; 8 nucleotides agree with TRBD1. The germline V gene encodes CDR1 ENHRY and CDR2 SYGVKD. V shed 4 bases and J 5 bases; nucleotides not matched to a gene: 7. The CDR3 length is 14 residues. The CDR3 DNA sequence: TGTGCCATCAGTGCCGGACAGGGCGGCAACGAGCAGTACTTC. This codes for CAISAGQGGNEQYF.

The rearrangement joins TRBV5-1 to TRBJ2-1; D not certain. V lost 4 bases, J lost 0 bases, and 2 bases lay in between. CDR3 length: 12 amino acids. Germline V lookup: CDR1 SGHRS, CDR2 YFSETQ. The CDR3 here is CASSPSYNEQFF. CDR3 in DNA: TGCGCCAGCAGCCCCTCCTACAATGAGCAGTTCTTC.

The genes are TRBV5-1 and TRBJ1-4; a possible D gene is TRBD1 (5 bases). The CDR3 spans 14 residues. The V end lost 0 bases, the J end lost 11 bases, and 14 bases lay between the germline ends. Germline loops: CDR1 SGHRS, CDR2 YFSETQ. The CDR3 spells CASSLASGRGKLFF. The DNA of the CDR3 is TGCGCCAGCAGCTTGGCGTCAGGGAGAGGGAAACTGTTTTTT.

The chain joins TRBV9 to TRBJ2-2, with a possible D match to TRBD2 (5 bases). Between the trimmed V and J ends, which lost 4 bases and 0 bases, there was a span of 7 bases. The germline V gene has CDR1 SGDLS and CDR2 YYNGEE. This CDR3 is built from 14 residues. DNA of the CDR3: TGTGCCAGCAGCCCCGGGGCGAACACCGGGGAGCTGTTTTTT. Translated, it gives CASSPGANTGELFF.

This sequence joins TRBV10-3 and TRBJ2-7; either TRBD1 or TRBD2 may supply D (5 bases each). V gave up 4 bases and J gave up 3 bases, with 13 bases separating them. CDR3 size: 14 residues. Germline V gives CDR1 ENHRY, CDR2 SYGVKD. CDR3 protein: CAISVGGQGYEQYF. DNA for the CDR3: TGTGCCATCAGTGTCGGCGGGCAGGGCTACGAGCAGTACTTC.

This chain connects TRBV7-6 to TRBJ1-5, with D unclear. Trimming stripped 3 bases from V and 5 bases from J, with 11 bases between. The germline gives CDR1 SGHVS, CDR2 FNYEAQ. The CDR3 contains 14 residues. Here the CDR3 DNA reads TGTGCCAGCAGCTTTGGAGGTTCTGATCAGCCCCAGCATTTT. Its protein product is CASSFGGSDQPQHF. Variable domain in full (rest from reference TRBV7-6 and TRBJ1-5): GAGVSQSPRYKVTKRGQDVALRCDPISGHVSLYWYRQALGQGPEFLTYFNYEAQQDKSGLPNDRFSAERPEGSISTLTIQRTEQRDSAMYRCASSFGGSDQPQHFGDGTRLSIL.

The J gene is TRBJ2-6, the V gene TRBV7-2, with 7 bases that match TRBD1. CDR1 is SGHTA, CDR2 FQGNSA, per germline. The CDR3 is made up of 18 amino acids. The trim removed 4 bases at V and 0 bases at J, leaving 9 bases unmatched. This CDR3 reads CASSSLQGLVSGANVLTF. The CDR3 bases are TGTGCCAGCAGCTCGTTACAGGGGCTCGTCTCTGGGGCCAACGTCCTGACTTTC. The complete variable domain, with remaining parts taken from reference TRBV7-2 and TRBJ2-6, reads GAGVSQSPSNKVTEKGKDVELRCDPISGHTALYWYRQSLGQGLEFLIYFQGNSAPDKSGLPSDRFSAERTGGSVSTLTIQRTQQEDSAVYLCASSSLQGLVSGANVLTFGAGSRLTVL.

The chain carries TRBV5-5 and TRBJ2-7; no clear D. With 1 base removed from V and 5 bases from J, the gap between germline ends came to 7 bases. Germline lookup yields CDR1 SGHKS and CDR2 YYEKEE (reference sequence). The CDR3 has 12 amino acids. The CDR3 DNA sequence: TGTGCCAGCAGCTTGTTGGCAGACGAGCAGTACTTC. Translating gives CASSLLADEQYF.

The CDR3 coding sequence is TGTGCCACCAGCAGAGCGGGGGCCGGAGATACGCAGTATTTT. This translates into CATSRAGAGDTQYF. The chain is built from TRBV15 and TRBJ2-3; the D gene could be TRBD1 or TRBD2 (6 bases each). CDR1 LNHNV and CDR2 YYDKDF come from the germline V gene (reference sequence). This CDR3 spans 14 amino acids. V was trimmed by 1 base and J by 5 bases, leaving 10 bases between them.

A note on this clone: Other nucleotide sequences in the sample specify the same CDR3. This chain links TRBV18 with TRBJ1-3; D is unresolved. The V and J ends lost 1 base and 0 bases respectively, with 4 bases between them. The CDR3 has 14 amino acids. Germline V gene lookup returns CDR1 KGHSH and CDR2 LQKENI. As DNA, the CDR3 is TGTGCCAGCTCACCACAGGGCTCTGGAAACACCATATATTTT. Its translation is CASSPQGSGNTIYF.

This clone occurred many times. The chain couples TRBV7-6 to TRBJ2-1; D is unresolved. The germline gives CDR1 SGHVS, CDR2 FNYEAQ. With 0 bases removed from V and 1 base from J, the gap between germline ends came to 7 bases. This CDR3 comprises 15 residues. The CDR3 DNA reads as TGTGCCAGCAGCTTAGCGGGGTTTTCCTACAATGAGCAGTTCTTC. It codes for CASSLAGFSYNEQFF.